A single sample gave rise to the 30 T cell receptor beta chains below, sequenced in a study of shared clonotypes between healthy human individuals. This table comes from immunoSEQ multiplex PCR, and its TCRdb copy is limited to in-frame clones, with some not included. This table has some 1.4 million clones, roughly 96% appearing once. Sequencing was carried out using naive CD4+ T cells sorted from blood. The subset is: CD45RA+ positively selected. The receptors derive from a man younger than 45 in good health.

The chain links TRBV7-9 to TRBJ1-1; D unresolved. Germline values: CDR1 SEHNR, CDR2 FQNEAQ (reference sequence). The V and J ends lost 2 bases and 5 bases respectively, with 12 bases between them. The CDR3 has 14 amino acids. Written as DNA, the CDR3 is TGTGCCAGCAGCTTATCCCTCTCGGGAACTGAAGCTTTCTTT. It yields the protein CASSLSLSGTEAFF. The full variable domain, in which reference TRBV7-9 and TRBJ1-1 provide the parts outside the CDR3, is DTGVSQNPRHKITKRGQNVTFRCDPISEHNRLYWYRQTLGQGPEFLTYFQNEAQLEKSRLLSDRFSAERPKGSFSTLEIQRTEQGDSAMYLCASSLSLSGTEAFFGQGTRLTVV.

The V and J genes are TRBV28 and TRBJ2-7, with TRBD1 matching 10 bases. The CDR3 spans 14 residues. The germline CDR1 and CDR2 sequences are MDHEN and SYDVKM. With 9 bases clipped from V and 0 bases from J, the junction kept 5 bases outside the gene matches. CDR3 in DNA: TGTGCCAGGACCGGGACAGGGGACTCCTACGAGCAGTACTTC. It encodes CARTGTGDSYEQYF. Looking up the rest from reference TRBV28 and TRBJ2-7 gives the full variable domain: DVKVTQSSRYLVKRTGEKVFLECVQDMDHENMFWYRQDPGLGLRLIYFSYDVKMKEKGDIPEGYSVSREKKERFSLILESASTNQTSMYLCARTGTGDSYEQYFGPGTRLTVT.

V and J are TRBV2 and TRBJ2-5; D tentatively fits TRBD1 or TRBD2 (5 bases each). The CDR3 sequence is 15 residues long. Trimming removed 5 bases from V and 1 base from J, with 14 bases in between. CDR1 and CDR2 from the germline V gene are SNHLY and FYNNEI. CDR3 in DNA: TGTGCCAGCAGTCCCCAGGGACCTGTCCAAGAGACCCAGTACTTC. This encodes CASSPQGPVQETQYF.

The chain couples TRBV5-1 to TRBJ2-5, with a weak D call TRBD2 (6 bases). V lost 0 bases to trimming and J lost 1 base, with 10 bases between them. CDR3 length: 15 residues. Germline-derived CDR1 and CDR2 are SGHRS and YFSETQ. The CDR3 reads CASSLDSGSQETQYF. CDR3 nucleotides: TGCGCCAGCAGCTTGGATAGCGGTAGCCAAGAGACCCAGTACTTC.

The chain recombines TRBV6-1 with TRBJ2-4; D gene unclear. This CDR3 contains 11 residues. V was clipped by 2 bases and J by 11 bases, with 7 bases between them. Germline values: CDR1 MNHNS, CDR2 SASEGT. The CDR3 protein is CASSEPAVQYF. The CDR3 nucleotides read TGTGCCAGCAGTGAACCCGCAGTTCAGTACTTC.

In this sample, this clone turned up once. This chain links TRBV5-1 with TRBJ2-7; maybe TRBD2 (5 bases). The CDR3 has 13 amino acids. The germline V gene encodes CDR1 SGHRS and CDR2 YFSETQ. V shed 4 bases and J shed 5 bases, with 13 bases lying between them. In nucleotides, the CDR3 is TGCGCCAGCAGCCCCTCTCCTAGCAACGAGCAGTACTTC. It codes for CASSPSPSNEQYF.

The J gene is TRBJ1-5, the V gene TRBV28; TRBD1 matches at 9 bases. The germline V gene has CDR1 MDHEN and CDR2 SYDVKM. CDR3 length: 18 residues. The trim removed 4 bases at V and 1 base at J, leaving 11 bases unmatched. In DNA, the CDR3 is TGTGCCAGCAGTTGGGGTCCCGGGACAGGGTTGAGCAATCAGCCCCAGCATTTT. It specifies CASSWGPGTGLSNQPQHF.

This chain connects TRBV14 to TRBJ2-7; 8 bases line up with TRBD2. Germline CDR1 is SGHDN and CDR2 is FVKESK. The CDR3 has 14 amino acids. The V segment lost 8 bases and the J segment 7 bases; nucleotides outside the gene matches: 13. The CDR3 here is CASRRAGEAGEQYF. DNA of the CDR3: TGTGCCAGCCGACGAGCGGGAGAGGCAGGAGAGCAGTACTTC. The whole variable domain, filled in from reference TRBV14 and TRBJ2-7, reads EAGVTQFPSHSVIEKGQTVTLRCDPISGHDNLYWYRRVMGKEIKFLLHFVKESKQDESGMPNNRFLAERTGGTYSTLKVQPAELEDSGVYFCASRRAGEAGEQYFGPGTRLTVT.

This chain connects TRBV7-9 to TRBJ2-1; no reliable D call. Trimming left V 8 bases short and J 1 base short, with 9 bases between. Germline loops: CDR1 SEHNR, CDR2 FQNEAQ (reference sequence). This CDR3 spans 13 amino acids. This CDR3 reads CASEEGSYNEQFF. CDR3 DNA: TGTGCCAGCGAGGAAGGGTCCTACAATGAGCAGTTCTTC.

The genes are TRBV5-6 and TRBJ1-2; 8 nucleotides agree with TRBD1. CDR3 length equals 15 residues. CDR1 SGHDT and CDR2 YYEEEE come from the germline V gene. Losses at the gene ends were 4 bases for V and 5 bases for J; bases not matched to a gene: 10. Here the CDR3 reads CASSPRQGRVYGYTF. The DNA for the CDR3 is TGTGCCAGCAGCCCCAGACAGGGGAGAGTTTATGGCTACACCTTC.

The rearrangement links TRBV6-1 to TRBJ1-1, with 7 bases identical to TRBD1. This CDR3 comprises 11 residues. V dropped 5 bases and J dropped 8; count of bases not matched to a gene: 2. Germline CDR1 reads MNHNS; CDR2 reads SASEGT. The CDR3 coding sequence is TGTGCCAGCAGTCCACAGGGGGAAGCTTTCTTT. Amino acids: CASSPQGEAFF.

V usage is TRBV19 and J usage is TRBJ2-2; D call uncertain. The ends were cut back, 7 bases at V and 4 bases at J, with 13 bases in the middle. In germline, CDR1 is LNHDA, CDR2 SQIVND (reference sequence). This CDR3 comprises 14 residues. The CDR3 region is CASIARIFTGELFF. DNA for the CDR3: TGTGCCAGTATTGCCAGGATTTTCACCGGGGAGCTGTTTTTT.

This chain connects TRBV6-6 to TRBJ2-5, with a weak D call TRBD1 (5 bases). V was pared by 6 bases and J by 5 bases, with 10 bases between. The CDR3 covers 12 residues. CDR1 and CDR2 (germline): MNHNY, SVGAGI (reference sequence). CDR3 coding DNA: TGTGCCAGCAGGAGCTCAGGGGAGACCCAGTACTTC. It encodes CASRSSGETQYF.

The CDR3 DNA reads as TGTGCCAGCAGCATGGGAAGGGCGGTCACTAATGAAAAACTGTTTTTT. Protein sequence: CASSMGRAVTNEKLFF. This sequence joins TRBV5-8 and TRBJ1-4; D uncertain. The V end lost 4 bases, the J end lost 2 bases, and 15 bases lay between the germline ends. The CDR3 loop spans 16 amino acids. Looked up from germline, CDR1 is SGHTS and CDR2 is YDEGEE.

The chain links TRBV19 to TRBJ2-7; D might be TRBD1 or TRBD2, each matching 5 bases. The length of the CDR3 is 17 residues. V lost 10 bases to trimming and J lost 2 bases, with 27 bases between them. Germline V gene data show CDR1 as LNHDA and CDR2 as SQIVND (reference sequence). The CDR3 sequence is CATKRRGDTMSPYEQYF. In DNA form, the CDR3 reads TGTGCCACCAAAAGACGGGGCGATACCATGTCCCCCTACGAGCAGTACTTC.

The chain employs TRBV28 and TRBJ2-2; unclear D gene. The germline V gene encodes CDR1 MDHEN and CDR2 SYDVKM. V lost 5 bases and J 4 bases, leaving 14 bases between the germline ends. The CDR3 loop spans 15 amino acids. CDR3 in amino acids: CASSPSVGRTGELFF. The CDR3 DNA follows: TGTGCCAGCAGTCCTAGTGTCGGGCGCACCGGGGAGCTGTTTTTT.

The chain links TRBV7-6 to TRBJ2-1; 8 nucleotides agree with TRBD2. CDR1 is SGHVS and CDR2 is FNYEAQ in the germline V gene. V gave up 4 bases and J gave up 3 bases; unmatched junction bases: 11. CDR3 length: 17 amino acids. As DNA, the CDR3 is TGTGCCAGCAGCTCACCAGCGGGAGAGCGCGACTACAATGAGCAGTTCTTC. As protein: CASSSPAGERDYNEQFF.

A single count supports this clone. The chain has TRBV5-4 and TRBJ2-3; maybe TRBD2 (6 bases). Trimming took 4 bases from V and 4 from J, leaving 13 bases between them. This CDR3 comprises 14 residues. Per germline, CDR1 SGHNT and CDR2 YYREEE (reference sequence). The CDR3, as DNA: TGTGCCAGCAGCCCTGGGAGGCCCGCAGATACGCAGTATTTT. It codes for CASSPGRPADTQYF.

Written as DNA, the CDR3 is TGTGCCAGCAGTGAACAAGATCCCTCCTACAATGAGCAGTTCTTC. It is translated as CASSEQDPSYNEQFF. The chain joins TRBV25-1 to TRBJ2-1; no clear D. Trimming shortened V by 2 bases and J by 0 bases, and 8 bases separated the two germline ends. The CDR3 sequence is 15 residues long. From germline, CDR1 is MGHDK and CDR2 SYGVNS.

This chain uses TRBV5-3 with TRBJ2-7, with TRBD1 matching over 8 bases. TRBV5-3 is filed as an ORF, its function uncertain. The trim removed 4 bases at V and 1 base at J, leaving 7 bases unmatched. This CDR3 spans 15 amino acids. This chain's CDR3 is CARSPTGVWSYEQYF. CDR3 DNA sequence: TGTGCCAGAAGCCCGACAGGGGTTTGGTCCTACGAGCAGTACTTC.

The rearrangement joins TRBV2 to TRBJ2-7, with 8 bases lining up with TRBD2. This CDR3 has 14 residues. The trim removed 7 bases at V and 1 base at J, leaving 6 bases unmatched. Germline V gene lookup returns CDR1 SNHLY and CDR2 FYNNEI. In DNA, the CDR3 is TGTGCCAGCAATATAGCGGGACCTTCCTACGAGCAGTACTTC. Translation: CASNIAGPSYEQYF.

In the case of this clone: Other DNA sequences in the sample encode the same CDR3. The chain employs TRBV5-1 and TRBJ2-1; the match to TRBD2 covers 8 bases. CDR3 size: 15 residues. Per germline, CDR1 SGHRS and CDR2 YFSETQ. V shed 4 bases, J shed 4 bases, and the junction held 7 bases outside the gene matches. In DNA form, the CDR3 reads TGCGCCAGCAGCCCCTTGGCGGGAGGTTACAATGAGCAGTTCTTC. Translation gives CASSPLAGGYNEQFF.

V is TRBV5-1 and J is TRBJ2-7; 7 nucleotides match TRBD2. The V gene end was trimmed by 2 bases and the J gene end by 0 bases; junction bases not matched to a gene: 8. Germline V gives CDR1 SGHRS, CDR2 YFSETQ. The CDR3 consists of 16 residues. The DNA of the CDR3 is TGCGCCAGCAGCTTACAAACTAGCGTCAGCTCCTACGAGCAGTACTTC. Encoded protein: CASSLQTSVSSYEQYF.

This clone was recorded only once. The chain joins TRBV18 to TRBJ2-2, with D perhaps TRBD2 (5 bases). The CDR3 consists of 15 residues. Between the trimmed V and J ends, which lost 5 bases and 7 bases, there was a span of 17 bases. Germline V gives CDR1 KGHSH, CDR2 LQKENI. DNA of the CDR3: TGTGCCAGCTCATCGCGGGTGACGGTTTACGGGGAGCTGTTTTTT. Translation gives CASSSRVTVYGELFF.

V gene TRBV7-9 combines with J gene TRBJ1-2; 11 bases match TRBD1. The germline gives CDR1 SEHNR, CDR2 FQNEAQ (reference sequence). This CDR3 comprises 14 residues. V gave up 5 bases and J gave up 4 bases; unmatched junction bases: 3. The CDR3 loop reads CASSVGQGVYGYTF. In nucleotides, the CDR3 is TGTGCCAGCAGCGTGGGACAGGGGGTCTATGGCTACACCTTC.

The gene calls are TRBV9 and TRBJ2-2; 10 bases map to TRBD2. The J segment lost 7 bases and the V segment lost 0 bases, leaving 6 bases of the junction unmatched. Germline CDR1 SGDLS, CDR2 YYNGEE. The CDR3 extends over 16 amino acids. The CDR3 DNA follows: TGTGCCAGCAGCGTAGCTGCCAGCGGGAGGGTCGGGGAGCTGTTTTTT. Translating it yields CASSVAASGRVGELFF.

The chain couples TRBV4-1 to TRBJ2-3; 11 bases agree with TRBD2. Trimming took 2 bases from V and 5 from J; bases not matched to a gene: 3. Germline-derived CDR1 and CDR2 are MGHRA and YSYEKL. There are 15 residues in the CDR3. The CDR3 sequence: CASSQIAGGLDTQYF. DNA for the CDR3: TGCGCCAGCAGCCAAATAGCGGGAGGGTTAGATACGCAGTATTTT.

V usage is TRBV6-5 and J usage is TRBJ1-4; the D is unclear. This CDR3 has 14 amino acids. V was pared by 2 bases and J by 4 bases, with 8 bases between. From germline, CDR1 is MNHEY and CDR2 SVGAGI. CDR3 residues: CASSYGRVNEKLFF. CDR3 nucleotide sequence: TGTGCCAGCAGTTACGGTCGGGTTAATGAAAAACTGTTTTTT.

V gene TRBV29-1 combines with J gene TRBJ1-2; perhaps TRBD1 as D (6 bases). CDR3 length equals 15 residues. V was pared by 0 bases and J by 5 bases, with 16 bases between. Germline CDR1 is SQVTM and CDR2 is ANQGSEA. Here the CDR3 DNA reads TGCAGCGTTGAAGACCGACGGGGGCTGGGGTATGGCTACACCTTC. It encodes CSVEDRRGLGYGYTF.

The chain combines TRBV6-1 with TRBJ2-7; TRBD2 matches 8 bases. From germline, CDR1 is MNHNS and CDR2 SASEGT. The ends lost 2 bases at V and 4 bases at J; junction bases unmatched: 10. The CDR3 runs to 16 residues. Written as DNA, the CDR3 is TGTGCCAGCAGTGAAATGTTTAGGGCGGGAGGTTACGAGCAGTACTTC. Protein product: CASSEMFRAGGYEQYF.